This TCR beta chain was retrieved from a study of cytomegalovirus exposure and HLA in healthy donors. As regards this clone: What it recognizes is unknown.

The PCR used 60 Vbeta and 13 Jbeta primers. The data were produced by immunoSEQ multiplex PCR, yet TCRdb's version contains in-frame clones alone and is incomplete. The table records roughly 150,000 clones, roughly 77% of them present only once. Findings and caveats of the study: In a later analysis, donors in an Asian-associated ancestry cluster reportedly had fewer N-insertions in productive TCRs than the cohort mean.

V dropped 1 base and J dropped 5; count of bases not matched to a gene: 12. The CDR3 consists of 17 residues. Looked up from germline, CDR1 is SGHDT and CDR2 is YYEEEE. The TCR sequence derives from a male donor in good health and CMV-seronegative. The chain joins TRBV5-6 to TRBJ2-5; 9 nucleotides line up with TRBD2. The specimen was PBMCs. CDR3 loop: CASSLISSGVSEETQYF. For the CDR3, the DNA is TGTGCCAGCAGCTTGATTTCTAGCGGGGTCTCGGAGGAGACCCAGTACTTC.